Listed below are T cell receptor beta chains from one sample, sequenced in a study of cytotoxic CD8 clonotypes in ibrutinib-treated CLL. Profiling relied on immunoSEQ multiplex PCR, and the TCRdb table lists in-frame clones only, not all of them. The repertoire has some 120,000 clones, 80% to 85% of them found once; the top ten carry 3.3%. Here the sequenced sample was PBMCs, taken after 24 months of ibrutinib treatment. The receptors stem from a human donor with chronic lymphocytic leukemia. CDR3s leave out the opening cysteine and the closing phenylalanine or tryptophan.

j_call: TRBJ1-1; v_call: TRBV18; cdr3_aa: ASSRRQGEAF
j_call: TRBJ1-2; v_call: TRBV19; cdr3_aa: ASSIGANSNYGYT
j_call: TRBJ2-2; v_call: TRBV19; cdr3_aa: ASSIVRGMNTGELF
j_call: TRBJ2-7; v_call: TRBV6-5; cdr3_aa: ASSYGEEQY
j_call: TRBJ2-1; v_call: TRBV10-1; cdr3_aa: ASSEGGVLFDEQF
j_call: TRBJ1-1; v_call: TRBV5-4; cdr3_aa: ASSLQAEVAEAF
j_call: TRBJ2-3; v_call: TRBV7-3; cdr3_aa: ASSSDRGLDTQY
j_call: TRBJ1-2; v_call: TRBV4-2; cdr3_aa: ASSQGTDMYGYT
j_call: TRBJ2-5; v_call: TRBV6-5; cdr3_aa: ASSYYSGQETQY
j_call: TRBJ1-4; v_call: TRBV15; cdr3_aa: ATSRDGTEPNEKLF
j_call: TRBJ2-4; v_call: TRBV9; cdr3_aa: ASSVGWRGNIQY
j_call: TRBJ2-3; v_call: TRBV7-9; cdr3_aa: ASSRTSGEPTDTQY
j_call: TRBJ2-7; v_call: TRBV6-5; cdr3_aa: ASSPTGTGAYEQY
j_call: TRBJ1-2; v_call: TRBV7-2; cdr3_aa: ASRPGRAESYGYT
j_call: TRBJ2-3; v_call: TRBV11-2; cdr3_aa: AGTMLIGDTQY
j_call: TRBJ2-3; v_call: TRBV7-9; cdr3_aa: ASSPGPGIDTQY
j_call: TRBJ1-3; v_call: TRBV5-5; cdr3_aa: ASSYDLGNTIY
j_call: TRBJ2-3; v_call: TRBV28; cdr3_aa: ASRLSGGSTDTQY
j_call: TRBJ2-7; v_call: TRBV5-4; cdr3_aa: ASSPATGGNEQY
j_call: TRBJ2-3; v_call: TRBV4-1; cdr3_aa: ASSQSDRLYTDTQY
j_call: TRBJ2-1; v_call: TRBV5-5; cdr3_aa: ASSLDGSSYNEQF
j_call: TRBJ1-2; v_call: TRBV9; cdr3_aa: ASKGLGRTGGGYT
j_call: TRBJ1-2; v_call: TRBV7-2; cdr3_aa: ASSLGRGLYGYT
j_call: TRBJ1-2; v_call: TRBV7-2; cdr3_aa: ASSSRTGDYGYT
j_call: TRBJ2-1; v_call: TRBV11-2; cdr3_aa: ASSLGGARSWDEQF
j_call: TRBJ1-4; v_call: TRBV6-6; cdr3_aa: ASRISRDGKLF
j_call: TRBJ1-6; v_call: TRBV18; cdr3_aa: ASSPRGLGSPLH
j_call: TRBJ2-7; v_call: TRBV14; cdr3_aa: ASSQEGAYEQY
j_call: TRBJ1-2; v_call: TRBV7-6; cdr3_aa: ASSLETTGHGPNYGYT
j_call: TRBJ2-4; v_call: TRBV19; cdr3_aa: ASHRGGLENIQY
j_call: TRBJ1-5; v_call: TRBV9; cdr3_aa: ASSATGARPQH
j_call: TRBJ1-4; v_call: TRBV6-1; cdr3_aa: ASSEDGYNEKLF
j_call: TRBJ2-1; v_call: TRBV4-1; cdr3_aa: ASSQGLAGGINEQF
j_call: TRBJ1-1; v_call: TRBV27; cdr3_aa: ASSLKQGGLSTQ
j_call: TRBJ2-5; v_call: TRBV7-2; cdr3_aa: ASLNRDSQETQY
j_call: TRBJ1-5; v_call: TRBV19; cdr3_aa: ASAHSTGGWSNQPQH
j_call: TRBJ2-5; v_call: TRBV5-1; cdr3_aa: ASSLTGGFQETQY
j_call: TRBJ1-2; v_call: TRBV6-5; cdr3_aa: ASSYSRGSYGYT
j_call: TRBJ1-5; v_call: TRBV2; cdr3_aa: ASTRDGDSNQPQH
j_call: TRBJ1-6; v_call: TRBV27; cdr3_aa: ASSFEAGSASPLH
j_call: TRBJ2-3; v_call: TRBV29-1; cdr3_aa: SVGVGADTQY
j_call: TRBJ2-5; v_call: TRBV29-1; cdr3_aa: SVVSGGGGETQY
j_call: TRBJ2-3; v_call: TRBV6-6; cdr3_aa: ASSWDRARGTQY
j_call: TRBJ1-5; v_call: TRBV9; cdr3_aa: ASSVGSDQPQH
j_call: TRBJ2-5; v_call: TRBV7-9; cdr3_aa: ASSTGFSGQAQETQY
j_call: TRBJ2-7; v_call: TRBV10-1; cdr3_aa: ASSEFAGVNYEQY
j_call: TRBJ2-1; v_call: TRBV6-6; cdr3_aa: ASSYRQPGSNEQF
j_call: TRBJ2-7; v_call: TRBV29-1; cdr3_aa: SVASPRGLTYEQY
j_call: TRBJ1-4; v_call: TRBV6-6; cdr3_aa: ASRDPGQGHEKLF
j_call: TRBJ2-1; v_call: TRBV18; cdr3_aa: ASSPGQGDEQF
j_call: TRBJ1-2; v_call: TRBV28; cdr3_aa: ASSLVGGPNYGYT